The source of this T cell receptor (beta chain) is a study of CD8 T cells in Susac syndrome (dated by TCRdb to the late 2010s). In terms of the full investigation: Of the Susac syndrome patients who were sequenced, five or six had clinically active disease and eight were in clinical remission. Whether CD8+ T cell activation and differentiation in Susac syndrome was antigen driven was tested using repertoire sequencing. Susac syndrome patients were therapy-naive, on corticosteroids (some also receiving IVIg), or on IVIg alone at blood withdrawal.

Concerning this clonotype: This clone's antigen is unknown. Base qualities are not at hand, and no much larger clone is one base apart.

RNA was extracted using the RNeasy kit, and roughly 0.5 to 1 ug of the RNA was reverse transcribed with random hexamers. TCR beta CDR3 regions were amplified with the immunoSEQ multiplex PCR assay covering 54 Vbeta and 13 Jbeta segments. To correct PCR amplification bias, a synthetic template baseline was used for both primer optimization and computational correction. In the paper's pipeline: Reads were assigned to V, D and J genes according to IMGT and analyzed in immunoSEQ Analyzer, with only productive sequences retained. To calculate clonality, Shannon entropy was normalized by log2 of the number of productive unique sequences and then subtracted from one. For each patient and control, public and private clones were evaluated among the 100 most prevalent clones. Susac-specific clones were defined as absent from healthy and MS cohorts, 850 to 1,300 published viral clones and other ImmuneACCESS disease sequences. TCRdb applied fastp at Q25 and MiXCR to the public reads, then kept only in-frame beta chains. Rows with a matching CDR3 protein are joined into one entry that keeps the most common DNA and genes. The V and J calls were determined by TCRdb, not by the authors. For this sample the table gives 140,000 or so distinct CDR3 sequences, of which approximately 95% were detected only once. The ten largest clones represent less than 0.085% of the sample.

Paper-wide results and their limitations: No clonal expansion was detected in the CD4+ T cell repertoire of Susac syndrome patients. The TCR sequencing and HLA analysis was acknowledged to have included a relatively small number of individuals.

High-throughput TCR beta sequencing profiled peripheral blood CD8+ and CD4+ T cells from healthy donors, Susac syndrome patients and multiple sclerosis patients. Recently defined diagnostic criteria for definite or probable disease were met by the Susac syndrome patients. Bulk CD8+ and CD4+ T cells were purified by magnetic negative isolation, whereas CD8+ TEMRA cells were enriched by FACS. Blood was drawn into EDTA tubes, processed within 24 hours, and PBMCs were isolated by density gradient centrifugation. PBMCs intended for TCR sequencing were cryopreserved in liquid nitrogen and thawed later in a water bath at 37 degrees C. Purity of sorted or isolated CD4+, CD8+ and CD8+ TEMRA cells was at least 90%. The V end loses 4 bases and the J end loses 5 bases, and a stretch of 8 bases separates them. Taken from cysteine to phenylalanine, the CDR3 has 12 residues. Only the CDR3 portion is preserved as DNA: 36 bases, with reading frame beginning at the first base. CDR1 and CDR2, per the germline V gene (reference sequence), are LGHDT and YNNKEL.

Sequencing was performed on CD4+ T cells from PBMCs. The source is a human donor with Susac syndrome. This chain is built from TRBV3-1 and TRBJ2-5; the D gene assignment is ambiguous. The CDR3: CASSRIKETQYF. The nucleotide sequence reads TGTGCCAGCAGCCGCATAAAGGAGACCCAGTACTTC.